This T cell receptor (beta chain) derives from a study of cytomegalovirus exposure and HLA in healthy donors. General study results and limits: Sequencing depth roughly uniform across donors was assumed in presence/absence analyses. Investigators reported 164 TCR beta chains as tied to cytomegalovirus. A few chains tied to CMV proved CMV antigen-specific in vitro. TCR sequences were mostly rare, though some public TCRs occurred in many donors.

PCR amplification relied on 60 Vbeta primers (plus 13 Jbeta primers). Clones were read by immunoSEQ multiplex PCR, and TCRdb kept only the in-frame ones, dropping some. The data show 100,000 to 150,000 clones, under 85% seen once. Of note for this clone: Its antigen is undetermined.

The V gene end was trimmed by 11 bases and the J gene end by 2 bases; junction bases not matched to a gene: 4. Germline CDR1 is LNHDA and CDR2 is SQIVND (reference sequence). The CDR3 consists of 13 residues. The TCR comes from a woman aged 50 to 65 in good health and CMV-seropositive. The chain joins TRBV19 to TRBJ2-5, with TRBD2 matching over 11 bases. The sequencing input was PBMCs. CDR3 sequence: CAAGTSGQETQYF. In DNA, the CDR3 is TGTGCCGCCGGGACTAGCGGACAAGAGACCCAGTACTTC.